A single sample gave rise to the 9 T cell receptor beta chains below, sequenced in a study of shared clonotypes between healthy human individuals. Positively selected for CCR7, the CD45RO-negative cells used as naive CD8 cells excluded terminally differentiated effector memory CD45RA+ cells. Repertoires were generated with immunoSEQ multiplex PCR, while TCRdb's copy carries only in-frame clones and drops some. This table holds about 2.1 million clones, 93% found once. Sequencing input: naive CD8+ T cells from PBMCs. The receptors were sampled from a man aged 18 to 29 in good health. Some clones in this sample may be carry-over from other donors' samples.

The gene calls are TRBV12-5 and TRBJ2-1; 11 positions agree with TRBD2. The germline V gene encodes CDR1 LGHNT and CDR2 FRNRAP. J lost 9 bases, V lost 6 bases, and 7 bases had no gene match. CDR3 length equals 14 residues. The CDR3 DNA is TGTGCTAGTGGCCCTAGCGGGGGGTCTGGTGAGCAGTTCTTC. Residues: CASGPSGGSGEQFF.

The chain combines TRBV7-9 with TRBJ2-7, with D maybe TRBD2 (5 bases). The germline V gene encodes CDR1 SEHNR and CDR2 FQNEAQ (reference sequence). This CDR3 is 14 amino acids long. V was clipped by 5 bases and J by 6 bases, with 17 bases between them. In nucleotides, the CDR3 is TGTGCCAGCAGCCCCGCCGGACGGCGGGCCGAGCAGTACTTC. Protein product: CASSPAGRRAEQYF.

The chain combines TRBV4-1 with TRBJ2-7, with 9 bases fitting TRBD2. V trimming: 5 bases; J trimming: 2 bases; junction bases outside the gene matches: 7. Germline assignment: CDR1 MGHRA and CDR2 YSYEKL. The CDR3 loop spans 15 amino acids. In nucleotides, the CDR3 is TGCGCCAGCAGCTACAGACTAGCGGCACCCTACGAGCAGTACTTC. Protein: CASSYRLAAPYEQYF.

This clone was observed a single time. This chain joins TRBV7-2 and TRBJ2-3, with 7 bases identical to TRBD2. The CDR3 runs to 14 residues. CDR1 is SGHTA, CDR2 FQGNSA, per germline. V lost 1 base and J lost 10; bases outside the gene matches: 8. The CDR3: CASSLGFRGDAQYF. CDR3 nucleotides: TGTGCCAGCAGCTTAGGTTTTCGGGGGGATGCGCAGTATTTT.

This clone was seen only once. The CDR3 reads CASLAPTYEQYF. CDR3 coding DNA: TGTGCCAGTCTAGCGCCTACCTACGAGCAGTACTTC. V is TRBV2 and J is TRBJ2-7; a weak D match, TRBD2 (6 bases). The CDR3 length is 12 residues. V was cut by 9 bases and J by 2 bases, with 11 bases left in between. In germline, CDR1 is SNHLY, CDR2 FYNNEI.

This chain connects TRBV2 to TRBJ1-1, with no clear D. The germline gives CDR1 SNHLY, CDR2 FYNNEI. Trimming shortened V by 9 bases and J by 11 bases, and 16 bases separated the two germline ends. The CDR3 length is 11 residues. The CDR3 here is CASAGRSEAFF. For the CDR3, the DNA is TGTGCCAGTGCCGGACGGTCAGAGGCTTTCTTT.

This rearrangement joins TRBV4-1 to TRBJ2-7, with D perhaps matching TRBD1 (6 bases). Germline V lookup: CDR1 MGHRA, CDR2 YSYEKL. V was cut by 0 bases and J by 2 bases, with 14 bases left in between. The CDR3 is 16 amino acids. CDR3 in amino acids: CASSQEVATGTYEQYF. The CDR3 DNA follows: TGCGCCAGCAGCCAAGAAGTAGCGACAGGAACCTACGAGCAGTACTTC.

The chain has TRBV7-2 and TRBJ1-2; the D gene is possibly TRBD1 (6 bases). The CDR3 consists of 14 residues. Trimming cost V 5 bases and J 3 bases, with 13 bases left between them. The germline gives CDR1 SGHTA, CDR2 FQGNSA. In DNA, the CDR3 is TGTGCCAGCAGCCATCGGGACAACTACTATGGCTACACCTTC. Encoded protein: CASSHRDNYYGYTF.

The V call is TRBV7-9, the J call TRBJ1-2; maybe TRBD1 (5 bases). The V gene's germline CDR1 is SEHNR and CDR2 FQNEAQ (reference sequence). This CDR3 is 14 amino acids long. Between the trimmed V and J ends, which lost 6 bases and 3 bases, there was a span of 14 bases. CDR3 sequence (DNA): TGTGCCAGCAGACCTCCTGACAGCCACTATGGCTACACCTTC. It translates to CASRPPDSHYGYTF.